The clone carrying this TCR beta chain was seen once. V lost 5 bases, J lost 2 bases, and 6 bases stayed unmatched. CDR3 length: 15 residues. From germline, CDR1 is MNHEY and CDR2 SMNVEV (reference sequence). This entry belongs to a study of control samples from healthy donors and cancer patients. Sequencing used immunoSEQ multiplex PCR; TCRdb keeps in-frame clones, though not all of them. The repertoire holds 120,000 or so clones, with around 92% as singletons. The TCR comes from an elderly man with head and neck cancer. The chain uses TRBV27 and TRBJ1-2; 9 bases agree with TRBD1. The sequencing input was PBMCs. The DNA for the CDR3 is TGTGCCAGCAGTCCTTCTGGGACAGGGAACTATGGCTACACCTTC. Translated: CASSPSGTGNYGYTF.